A selection of T cell receptor beta chains follows, all from one sample in a study of CD8+ T cells in alopecia areata. Clones were sequenced by immunoSEQ multiplex PCR, and TCRdb holds only the in-frame ones, with some missing. The sample holds 100,000 to 150,000 clones, about 46% seen once. Sequenced here: CD8+ T cells sorted from blood, sampled at week 0. The source is a human donor with alopecia areata. Each CDR3 is given with its conserved first and last residue. D genes are given only for firm matches. Where a row states a size, it is once, few, many or the class of an expanded clone; other rows omit it.

TRBJ1-2,13,TRBD1,.,TRBV30,TGTGCCTGGAGTGTACAGGGGCCCTATGGCTACACCTTC,CAWSVQGPYGYTF
TRBJ2-1,13,.,.,TRBV29-1,TGCAGCGTCGACCCCGGGACCTCCTCCGGACGGTTCTTC,CSVDPGTSSGRFF
TRBJ2-7,14,.,.,TRBV5-4,TGTGCCAGCAGCTTCGAAGGGAACTCCTACGAGCAGTACTTC,CASSFEGNSYEQYF
TRBJ1-4,16,.,few,TRBV6-5,TGTGCCAGCAGTTACTCGTTACAGACGATGAATGAAAAACTGTTTTTT,CASSYSLQTMNEKLFF
TRBJ2-1,15,TRBD1,.,TRBV2,TGTGCCAGCAGTGATCTGACAGGGATAGACAATGAGCAGTTCTTC,CASSDLTGIDNEQFF
TRBJ2-7,11,.,medium-sized,TRBV29-1,TGCAGCGTTGGGGTAACCGGGGAGCAGTACTTC,CSVGVTGEQYF
TRBJ2-1,16,TRBD2,.,TRBV30,TGTGCCCACCGGGACCGGAGGACGGGGGGGTACAATGAGCAGTTCTTC,CAHRDRRTGGYNEQFF
TRBJ2-3,12,.,.,TRBV13,TGTGCCAGCAGCTCCCGACTAAGTACGCAGTATTTT,CASSSRLSTQYF
TRBJ2-1,15,.,.,TRBV4-3,TGCGCCAGCAGCCACCTACTCGAGACGTACAATGAGCAGTTCTTC,CASSHLLETYNEQFF
TRBJ1-1,16,.,.,TRBV11-2,TGTGCCAGCAGCTTATGGGCAGGGGAAGGAAGCACTGAAGCTTTCTTT,CASSLWAGEGSTEAFF
TRBJ2-2,14,.,few,TRBV13,TGTGCCAGCAGCTACCCAACGGGTACCGGGGAGCTGTTTTTT,CASSYPTGTGELFF
TRBJ1-3,15,.,.,TRBV30,TGTGCCTGGAGTTACAGGGAAAACTCTGGAAACACCATATATTTT,CAWSYRENSGNTIYF
TRBJ2-5,15,TRBD2,.,TRBV27,TGTGCCAGCAGTCCGGGACTAGCGGGGGGCGGGACCCAGTACTTC,CASSPGLAGGGTQYF
TRBJ2-2,16,.,.,TRBV4-3,TGCGCCAGCAGCCAGGGGCGGGCTGGCGACACCGGGGAGCTGTTTTTT,CASSQGRAGDTGELFF
TRBJ2-7,13,TRBD2,.,TRBV27,TGTGCCAGCAGTCTGGCGGGGGCCTACGAGCAGTACTTC,CASSLAGAYEQYF
TRBJ1-1,15,.,.,TRBV4-3,TGCGCCAGCAGTCATACCTACGGGGCTGGAACTGAAGCTTTCTTT,CASSHTYGAGTEAFF
TRBJ2-1,14,TRBD1,.,TRBV2,TGTGCCAGCAGACCCGGACAGGTTACCGGTGAGCAGTTCTTC,CASRPGQVTGEQFF
TRBJ2-7,16,.,few,TRBV7-2,TGTGCCAGCAGCTCCTACGACATTGGAAGCTCCTACGAGCAGTACTTC,CASSSYDIGSSYEQYF
TRBJ1-4,13,.,.,TRBV9,TGTGCCAGCAGCGTAGAAGCCGGTGAAAAACTGTTTTTT,CASSVEAGEKLFF
TRBJ1-1,12,.,few,TRBV7-9,TGTGCCAGCAGTTGGGGAGACACTGAAGCTTTCTTT,CASSWGDTEAFF
TRBJ2-1,13,.,.,TRBV4-3,TGCGCCAGCAGCCAAGAAAGTCCGCATGAGCAGTTCTTC,CASSQESPHEQFF
TRBJ2-7,12,.,.,TRBV5-6,TGTGCCAGCAGCAGCCAGGGATACGAGCAGTACTTC,CASSSQGYEQYF
TRBJ2-1,18,.,once,TRBV2,TGTGCCAGCAGTGAAAATCCCCGACAGCCTAGCTCCTACAATGAGCAGTTCTTC,CASSENPRQPSSYNEQFF
TRBJ2-7,14,.,.,TRBV7-2,TGTGCCAGCAGCTTAGTTGCAGGCTCCTACGAGCAGTACTTC,CASSLVAGSYEQYF
TRBJ1-6,13,.,.,TRBV30,TGTGCCTGGAGCGAAATGGGCGGTTCACCCCTCCACTTT,CAWSEMGGSPLHF
TRBJ2-3,12,.,.,TRBV27,TGTGCCAGCAGTTCCCCGGACAGTGCGCAGTATTTT,CASSSPDSAQYF
TRBJ2-7,13,.,.,TRBV5-1,TGCGCCAGCAGCCTCGGTGGGACCTACGAGCAGTACTTC,CASSLGGTYEQYF
TRBJ2-7,10,.,few,TRBV5-1,TGCGCCAGTATCCCGACAGCCAAGTACTTC,CASIPTAKYF
TRBJ1-2,14,TRBD1,.,TRBV6-5,TGTGCCAGCAGCTTAGGGACAGCTAACTATGGCTACACCTTC,CASSLGTANYGYTF